Below are 30 T cell receptor beta chains sequenced from a single sample in a study of OX40 agonist ivuxolimab in advanced cancers. This table comes from immunoSEQ multiplex PCR, and its TCRdb copy is limited to in-frame clones, with some not included. The sample shows tens of thousands of clones, more than 80% of them seen only once. The sequenced sample was CD4+ or CD8+ T cells sorted from blood, obtained in a trial of the OX40 agonist ivuxolimab. These receptors were taken from an adult with an advanced solid tumor such as melanoma, head and neck, liver or kidney cancer.

The J gene is TRBJ2-2, the V gene TRBV7-3; D is undetermined. CDR1 and CDR2 from the germline V gene are SGHTA and FQGTGA. This CDR3 has 17 residues. V lost 3 bases to trimming and J lost 0 bases, with 14 bases between them. The CDR3: CASSLVLGGPNTGELFF. For the CDR3, the DNA is TGTGCCAGCAGCTTGGTTCTAGGCGGACCGAACACCGGGGAGCTGTTTTTT.

This chain joins TRBV7-9 and TRBJ2-6, with 10 positions matching TRBD2. The CDR3 totals 17 residues. Germline assignment: CDR1 SEHNR and CDR2 FQNEAQ (reference sequence). The V and J ends lost 5 bases and 0 bases, in that order; junction bases with no gene match: 4. CDR3 bases: TGTGCCAGCAGCCCTAGCGGGAGCGGCTCTGGGGCCAACGTCCTGACTTTC. Translating gives CASSPSGSGSGANVLTF.

V is TRBV19 and J is TRBJ1-1; D gene unclear. V lost 0 bases to trimming and J lost 4 bases, with 9 bases between them. Per germline, CDR1 LNHDA and CDR2 SQIVND (reference sequence). The CDR3 extends over 14 amino acids. The CDR3 region is CASSIEVAGTEAFF. DNA of the CDR3: TGTGCCAGTAGTATAGAAGTGGCTGGCACTGAAGCTTTCTTT.

This clone is a singleton in its sample. This rearrangement joins TRBV18 to TRBJ2-3, with D perhaps TRBD2 (6 bases). Germline-derived CDR1 and CDR2 are KGHSH and LQKENI. The V end was cut by 3 bases, the J end by 4 bases, with 8 bases between. This CDR3 has 13 amino acids. The CDR3 sequence: CASSPPSADTQYF. CDR3 coding DNA: TGTGCCAGCTCACCGCCTAGCGCAGATACGCAGTATTTT.

This chain connects TRBV6-5 to TRBJ2-2; D remains ambiguous. The ends were cut back, 0 bases at V and 9 bases at J, with 8 bases in the middle. Germline V lookup: CDR1 MNHEY, CDR2 SVGAGI. The CDR3 loop spans 13 amino acids. This CDR3 is CASSYSVLRELFF. The CDR3 DNA reads TGTGCCAGCAGTTACTCGGTCTTAAGGGAGCTGTTTTTT.

This chain uses TRBV5-1 with TRBJ2-7, with 7 bases identical to TRBD2. J gave up 6 bases and V 0 bases, and 6 bases lay outside the gene matches. This CDR3 spans 14 amino acids. CDR1 is SGHRS, CDR2 YFSETQ, per germline. The CDR3, as DNA: TGCGCCAGCAGCTTGGATGCGGGAGTCGCCGAGCAGTACTTC. It codes for CASSLDAGVAEQYF.

The chain joins TRBV28 to TRBJ1-5, with D possibly being TRBD1 (6 bases). The CDR3 loop spans 21 amino acids. Per the germline V gene, CDR1 is MDHEN and CDR2 is SYDVKM. V lost 8 bases and J lost 0, with 32 bases in between. As DNA, the CDR3 is TGTGCCAGCGAGGGGGGCAGATGGGCTGGGCTTGCGGGGTATAGCAATCAGCCCCAGCATTTT. Residues: CASEGGRWAGLAGYSNQPQHF.

This clone is medium-sized. V and J are TRBV19 and TRBJ1-5; 8 bases fit TRBD1. This CDR3 has 14 residues. Germline CDR1 is LNHDA and CDR2 is SQIVND (reference sequence). Trimming cost V 7 bases and J 5 bases; bases outside gene matches: 7. As DNA, the CDR3 is TGTGCCAGTACCCCGGGACAGGCCGATCAGCCCCAGCATTTT. Translating gives CASTPGQADQPQHF.

CDR3 sequence (DNA): TGTGCCAGCAGCTCTAGTCGGACAGAAGAGACCCAGTACTTC. Translation: CASSSSRTEETQYF. The chain uses TRBV7-6 and TRBJ2-5, with D tentatively TRBD1 (6 bases). Deletions cut 4 bases from V and 3 bases from J, with 12 bases between. The CDR3 totals 14 residues. The V gene's germline CDR1 is SGHVS and CDR2 FNYEAQ.

V and J are TRBV11-2 and TRBJ2-5, with 11 bases fitting TRBD1. This CDR3 region has 18 residues. With V trimmed by 1 base and J by 2 bases, 9 bases remained unmatched. CDR1 is SGHAT and CDR2 is FQNNGV in the germline V gene. Here the CDR3 DNA reads TGTGCCAGCAGCTTAGGTCCGGGACAGGGGGTAAGGCAAGAGACCCAGTACTTC. Residues: CASSLGPGQGVRQETQYF.

The J gene is TRBJ2-1, the V gene TRBV5-4, with no clear D. This CDR3 is 15 amino acids long. Germline CDR1 and CDR2: SGHNT and YYREEE (reference sequence). Trimming left V 4 bases short and J 5 bases short, with 16 bases between. CDR3 DNA sequence: TGTGCCAGCAGCCCGAAGCCAGATAATAACAATGAGCAGTTCTTC. This encodes CASSPKPDNNNEQFF.

The genes are TRBV7-3 and TRBJ1-1; TRBD1 agrees at 9 bases. The ends lost 5 bases at V and 5 bases at J; junction bases unmatched: 6. Per germline, CDR1 SGHTA and CDR2 FQGTGA. The length of the CDR3 is 14 residues. This CDR3 reads CASSTGGVGTEAFF. CDR3 DNA sequence: TGTGCCAGCAGCACAGGGGGCGTAGGGACTGAAGCTTTCTTT.

There are a few counts of this clone. The chain links TRBV7-9 to TRBJ2-1, with 11 bases matching TRBD2. V gave up 5 bases and J gave up 4 bases; unmatched junction bases: 16. The germline CDR1 and CDR2 sequences are SEHNR and FQNEAQ (reference sequence). The CDR3 runs 19 residues. The CDR3 loop reads CASSPWDGIAGGGYNEQFF. CDR3 nucleotides: TGTGCCAGCAGCCCGTGGGACGGAATAGCGGGAGGGGGGTACAATGAGCAGTTCTTC.

The V and J genes are TRBV5-1 and TRBJ2-5; 8 bases are shared with TRBD2. Germline V CDR1 and CDR2: SGHRS, YFSETQ. This CDR3 spans 14 amino acids. The trim removed 4 bases at V and 5 bases at J, leaving 7 bases unmatched. CDR3 in amino acids: CASSTRASGETQYF. The CDR3 DNA is TGCGCCAGCAGCACAAGGGCTAGCGGGGAGACCCAGTACTTC.

A remark on this clone: The junction differs from germline at one of its ends, possibly a read error. The chain uses TRBV7-7 and TRBJ2-1; 8 bases map to TRBD2. The CDR3 length is 13 residues. Germline CDR1 is SSHAT and CDR2 is FNYEAQ (reference sequence). This CDR3 is CASSLSSGSEQFF. The CDR3 DNA reads as TGTGCTAGCAGCTTATCGAGCGGGAGTGAGCAGTTCTTC.

The CDR3 sequence: CASRIRAAGGTDTQYF. CDR3 sequence (DNA): TGTGCCAGCAGGATAAGGGCAGCGGGAGGCACAGATACGCAGTATTTT. The chain has TRBV27 and TRBJ2-3; 8 nucleotides align to TRBD2. The CDR3 consists of 16 residues. In germline, CDR1 is MNHEY, CDR2 SMNVEV (reference sequence). Trimming took 6 bases from V and 1 from J; bases not matched to a gene: 9.

V and J are TRBV5-1 and TRBJ1-1, with a weak D call TRBD1 (5 bases). The length of the CDR3 is 15 residues. The V end was cut by 3 bases, the J end by 1 base, with 13 bases between. Germline V CDR1 and CDR2: SGHRS, YFSETQ. CDR3 nucleotide sequence: TGCGCCAGCAGCTGGAGGGACGGTTCGAACACTGAAGCTTTCTTT. Amino acids: CASSWRDGSNTEAFF.

J is TRBJ1-3 and V is TRBV10-3, with 8 bases aligning to TRBD1. The CDR3 is 15 residues long. V gave up 4 bases and J gave up 3 bases; unmatched junction bases: 5. CDR1 ENHRY and CDR2 SYGVKD come from the germline V gene. The CDR3 bases are TGTGCCATCAGTGGGACAGGGCTGAGTGGAAACACCATATATTTT. It translates to CAISGTGLSGNTIYF.

About this clone: Different DNA sequences within this sample yield the same CDR3. V is TRBV11-2 and J is TRBJ2-7; a possible D gene is TRBD2 (6 bases). V lost 4 bases and J 2 bases, leaving 12 bases between the germline ends. Germline V gene data show CDR1 as SGHAT and CDR2 as FQNNGV. The CDR3 has 14 residues. CDR3 DNA sequence: TGTGCCAGCAGCTCGGACGGGGGAACCTACGAGCAGTACTTC. It translates to CASSSDGGTYEQYF.

The rearrangement joins TRBV28 to TRBJ1-1, with a weak D call TRBD1 (5 bases). Germline V gene lookup returns CDR1 MDHEN and CDR2 SYDVKM. This CDR3 has 13 residues. V was trimmed by 10 bases and J by 1 base, leaving 13 bases between them. This chain's CDR3 is CATLLDKNTEAFF. The CDR3 DNA reads TGTGCCACCCTCCTGGACAAGAACACTGAAGCTTTCTTT.

The V gene is TRBV5-1, the J gene TRBJ1-2; D is ambiguous. CDR1 and CDR2 from the germline V gene are SGHRS and YFSETQ. There are 14 residues in the CDR3. The ends were cut back, 1 base at V and 1 base at J, with 8 bases in the middle. This chain's CDR3 is CASSLSHDNYGYTF. CDR3 sequence (DNA): TGCGCCAGCAGCTTGTCCCATGATAACTATGGCTACACCTTC. Looking up the rest from reference TRBV5-1 and TRBJ1-2 gives the full variable domain: KAGVTQTPRYLIKTRGQQVTLSCSPISGHRSVSWYQQTPGQGLQFLFEYFSETQRNKGNFPGRFSGRQFSNSRSEMNVSTLELGDSALYLCASSLSHDNYGYTFGSGTRLTVV.

The chain employs TRBV11-2 and TRBJ2-3; no clear D. This CDR3 is built from 12 residues. CDR1 is SGHAT, CDR2 FQNNGV, per germline. Trimming cost V 5 bases and J 6 bases, with 9 bases left between them. The CDR3 coding sequence is TGTGCCAGCAGCCTGCGGTTGGATACGCAGTATTTT. This translates into CASSLRLDTQYF.

V usage is TRBV7-3 and J usage is TRBJ2-1; D might be TRBD1 or TRBD2, each matching 6 bases. The CDR3 is 15 residues long. CDR1 and CDR2 from the germline V gene are SGHTA and FQGTGA. Trimming pared 4 bases from V and 0 bases from J, leaving 10 bases between. CDR3 coding DNA: TGTGCCAGCAGCTCCGAGGGGGGCTCCTACAATGAGCAGTTCTTC. Its protein is CASSSEGGSYNEQFF.

This chain joins TRBV7-2 and TRBJ2-1; 7 bases line up with TRBD2. With 3 bases clipped from V and 6 bases from J, the junction kept 2 bases outside the gene matches. CDR3 length equals 13 residues. Germline V gives CDR1 SGHTA, CDR2 FQGNSA. The CDR3 is CASSFGGSNEQFF. CDR3 sequence (DNA): TGTGCCAGCAGCTTTGGCGGGAGCAATGAGCAGTTCTTC.

The V gene is TRBV7-8, the J gene TRBJ1-2; D possibly corresponds to TRBD1 (5 bases). In germline, CDR1 is SGHVS, CDR2 FQNEAQ. With 1 base removed from V and 6 bases from J, the gap between germline ends came to 12 bases. CDR3 size: 14 residues. The CDR3 loop reads CASSLVRASDGYTF. The CDR3 bases are TGTGCCAGCAGCTTAGTCAGGGCCTCGGATGGCTACACCTTC.

In DNA, the CDR3 is TGTGCCTGGAGTGATGGCAGGGCTCGCGACACTGAAGCTTTCTTT. It translates to CAWSDGRARDTEAFF. This chain joins TRBV30 and TRBJ1-1, with D possibly TRBD1 on 5 matching bases. The CDR3 sequence is 15 residues long. The germline V and J ends were trimmed by 1 base and 3 bases, with 15 bases remaining between them. Germline-derived CDR1 and CDR2 are GTSNPN and SVGIG (reference sequence).

J is TRBJ2-1 and V is TRBV5-1; tentative D call: TRBD1 (5 bases). CDR3 length: 15 amino acids. Germline V lookup: CDR1 SGHRS, CDR2 YFSETQ. The germline V and J ends were trimmed by 0 bases and 0 bases, with 7 bases remaining between them. Here the CDR3 reads CASSLEGLSYNEQFF. The DNA for the CDR3 is TGCGCCAGCAGCTTGGAGGGGCTCTCCTACAATGAGCAGTTCTTC.

The CDR3 protein is CASSLAGVGTQFF. CDR3 DNA sequence: TGTGCCAGCAGCTTAGCAGGGGTGGGGACGCAGTTCTTC. The V call is TRBV11-2, the J call TRBJ2-1, with TRBD1 as a possible D gene (6 bases). This CDR3 spans 13 amino acids. Trimming left V 1 base short and J 12 bases short, with 13 bases between. Germline assignment: CDR1 SGHAT and CDR2 FQNNGV. The full variable domain, completed using reference TRBV11-2 and TRBJ2-1, is EAGVAQSPRYKIIEKRQSVAFWCNPISGHATLYWYQQILGQGPKLLIQFQNNGVVDDSQLPKDRFSAERLKGVDSTLKIQPAKLEDSAVYLCASSLAGVGTQFFGPGTRLTVL.

This clone appeared once. The DNA for the CDR3 is TGTGCCAGCAGCCGCGGGGAGGGACAGGGCCCCGGGGAGCTGTTTTTT. Translating it yields CASSRGEGQGPGELFF. This chain joins TRBV7-9 and TRBJ2-2; 9 positions match TRBD1. After removal of 5 bases from V and 6 bases from J, the junction contained 10 bases not matched to a gene. Per the germline V gene, CDR1 is SEHNR and CDR2 is FQNEAQ (reference sequence). This CDR3 has 16 residues.

J is TRBJ1-2 and V is TRBV6-1; D remains unclear. CDR3 length equals 15 residues. V was clipped by 7 bases and J by 2 bases, with 17 bases between them. In germline, CDR1 is MNHNS, CDR2 SASEGT. The CDR3 DNA sequence: TGTGCCAGCACCTCAAGGAGACTACAAAACTATGGCTACACCTTC. Protein: CASTSRRLQNYGYTF.